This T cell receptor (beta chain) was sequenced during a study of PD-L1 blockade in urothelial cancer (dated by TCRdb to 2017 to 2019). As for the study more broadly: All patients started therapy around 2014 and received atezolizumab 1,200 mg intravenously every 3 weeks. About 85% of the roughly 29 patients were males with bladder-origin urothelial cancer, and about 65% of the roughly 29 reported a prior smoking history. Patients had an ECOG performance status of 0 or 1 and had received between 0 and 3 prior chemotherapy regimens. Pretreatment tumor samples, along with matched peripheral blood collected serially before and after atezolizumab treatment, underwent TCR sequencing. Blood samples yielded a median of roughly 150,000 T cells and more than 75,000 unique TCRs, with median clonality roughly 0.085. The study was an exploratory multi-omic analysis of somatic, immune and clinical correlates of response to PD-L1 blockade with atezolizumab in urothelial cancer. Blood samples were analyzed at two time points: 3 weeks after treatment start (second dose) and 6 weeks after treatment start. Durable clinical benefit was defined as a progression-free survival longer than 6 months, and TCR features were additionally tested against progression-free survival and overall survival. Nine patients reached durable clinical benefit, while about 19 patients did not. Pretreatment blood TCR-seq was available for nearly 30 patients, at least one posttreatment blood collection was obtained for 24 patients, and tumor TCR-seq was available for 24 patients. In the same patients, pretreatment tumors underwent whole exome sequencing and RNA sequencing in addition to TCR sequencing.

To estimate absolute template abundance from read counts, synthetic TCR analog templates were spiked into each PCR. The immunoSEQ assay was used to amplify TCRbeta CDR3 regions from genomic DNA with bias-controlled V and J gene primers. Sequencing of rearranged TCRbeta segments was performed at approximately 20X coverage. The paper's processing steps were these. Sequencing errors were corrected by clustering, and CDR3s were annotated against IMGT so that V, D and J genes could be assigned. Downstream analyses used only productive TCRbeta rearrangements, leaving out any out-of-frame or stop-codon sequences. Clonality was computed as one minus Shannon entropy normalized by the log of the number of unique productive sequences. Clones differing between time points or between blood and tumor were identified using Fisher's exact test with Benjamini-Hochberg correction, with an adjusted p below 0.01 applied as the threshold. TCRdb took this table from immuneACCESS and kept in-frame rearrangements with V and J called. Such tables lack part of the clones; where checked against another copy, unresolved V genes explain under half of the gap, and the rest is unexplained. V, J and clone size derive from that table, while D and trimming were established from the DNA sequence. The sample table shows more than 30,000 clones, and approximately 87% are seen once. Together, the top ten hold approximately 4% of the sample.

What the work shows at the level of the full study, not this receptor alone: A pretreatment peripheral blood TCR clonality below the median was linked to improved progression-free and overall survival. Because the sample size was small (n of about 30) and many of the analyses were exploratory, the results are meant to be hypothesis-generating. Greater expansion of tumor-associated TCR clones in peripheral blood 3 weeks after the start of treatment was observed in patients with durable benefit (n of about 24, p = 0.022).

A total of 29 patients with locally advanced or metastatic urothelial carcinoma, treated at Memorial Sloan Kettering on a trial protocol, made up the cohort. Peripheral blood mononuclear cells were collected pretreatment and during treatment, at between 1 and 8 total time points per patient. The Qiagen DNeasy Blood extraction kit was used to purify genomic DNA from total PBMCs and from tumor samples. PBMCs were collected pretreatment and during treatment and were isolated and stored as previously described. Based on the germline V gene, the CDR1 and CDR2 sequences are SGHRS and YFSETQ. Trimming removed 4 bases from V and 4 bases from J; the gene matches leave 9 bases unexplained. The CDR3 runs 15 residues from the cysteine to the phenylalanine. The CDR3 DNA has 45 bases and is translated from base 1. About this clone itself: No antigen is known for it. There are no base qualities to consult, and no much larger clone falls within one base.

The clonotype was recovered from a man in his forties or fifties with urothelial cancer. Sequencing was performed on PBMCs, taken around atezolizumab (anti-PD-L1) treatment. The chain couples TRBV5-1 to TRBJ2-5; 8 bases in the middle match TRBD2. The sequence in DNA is TGCGCCAGCAGCCAAGGACTAGCCCGCACAGAGACCCAGTACTTC. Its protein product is CASSQGLARTETQYF.